This passage covers 21 T cell receptor beta chains from one sample sequenced in a study of identical twins. Via MiXCR, TCRdb re-called the 5' RACE reads, giving one row per CDR3 protein. The repertoire consists of approximately 1.8 million distinct CDR3 sequences, with 25% to 35% occurring once and the leading ten covering about 0.27%. The sequenced sample was cord blood. The receptors stem from a newborn girl in good health.

The chain employs TRBV6-1 and TRBJ1-1; D unclear. Germline-derived CDR1 and CDR2 are MNHNS and SASEGT. The V gene lost 7 bases and the J gene lost 3 bases, with 12 bases spanning the gap. This CDR3 comprises 13 residues. The CDR3: CASMLRDHTEAFF. The CDR3 nucleotides read TGTGCCAGCATGTTGCGGGATCACACTGAAGCTTTCTTT.

The CDR3 bases are TGCAGTGCTTACAAAGTGGCTCCTAGCACAGATACGCAGTATTTT. Protein product: CSAYKVAPSTDTQYF. The rearrangement joins TRBV20-1 to TRBJ2-3; D unresolved. Germline V gene data show CDR1 as DFQATT and CDR2 as SNEGSKA (reference sequence). V shed 5 bases and J shed 0 bases, with 15 bases lying between them. The CDR3 has 15 amino acids.

The chain carries TRBV5-6 and TRBJ1-2; D unresolved. V lost 0 bases and J 4 bases, leaving 10 bases between the germline ends. Per germline, CDR1 SGHDT and CDR2 YYEEEE. The CDR3 is made up of 14 amino acids. The CDR3 loop reads CASSLVGKPYGYTF. Here the CDR3 DNA reads TGTGCCAGCAGCTTGGTAGGGAAGCCCTATGGCTACACCTTC.

This clonotype was seen more than once but under ten times. The chain couples TRBV28 to TRBJ1-4, with 8 nucleotides matching TRBD1. The trim removed 6 bases at V and 7 bases at J, leaving 4 bases unmatched. The CDR3 length is 13 residues. CDR1 is MDHEN, CDR2 SYDVKM, per germline. The CDR3 DNA follows: TGTGCCAGCAGAAACAGGGGGAGTGAAAAACTGTTTTTT. Protein sequence: CASRNRGSEKLFF.

This clonotype was counted a few times. This chain links TRBV12-3 or TRBV12-4 with TRBJ2-7, with TRBD2 matching 13 bases. Trimming removed 6 bases from V and 3 bases from J; junction bases left unmatched: 11. This CDR3 spans 17 amino acids. CDR3 bases: TGTGCCAGCAGCAACCCTGGGACTAGCGGGATAAACTACGAGCAGTACTTC. It is translated as CASSNPGTSGINYEQYF.

The V and J genes are TRBV5-4 and TRBJ2-7; TRBD1 agrees at 7 bases. Germline V CDR1 and CDR2: SGHNT, YYREEE (reference sequence). The CDR3 has 14 amino acids. The V and J ends lost 2 bases and 4 bases, in that order; junction bases with no gene match: 6. CDR3 in amino acids: CASSLGGYGYEQYF. CDR3 in DNA: TGTGCCAGCAGCTTAGGGGGCTATGGATACGAGCAGTACTTC. Full variable domain (missing parts from reference TRBV5-4 and TRBJ2-7): ETGVTQSPTHLIKTRGQQVTLRCSSQSGHNTVSWYQQALGQGPQFIFQYYREEENGRGNFPPRFSGLQFPNYSSELNVNALELDDSALYLCASSLGGYGYEQYFGPGTRLTVT.

The V gene is TRBV11-2, the J gene TRBJ1-2; no clear D. V was trimmed by 2 bases and J by 8 bases, leaving 12 bases between them. Per germline, CDR1 SGHAT and CDR2 FQNNGV. The CDR3 loop spans 13 amino acids. CDR3 amino acids: CASSLSEWRGYTF. The CDR3 region has the DNA TGTGCCAGCAGCTTATCTGAATGGAGAGGCTACACCTTC.

The rearrangement links TRBV28 to TRBJ1-1; TRBD1 is a possible D gene (6 bases). The V and J ends lost 6 bases and 1 base respectively, with 12 bases between them. Germline values: CDR1 MDHEN, CDR2 SYDVKM. The CDR3 consists of 14 residues. CDR3 in DNA: TGTGCCAGCAGCCGGGGGGCTTGGAACACTGAAGCTTTCTTT. Protein sequence: CASSRGAWNTEAFF. Full variable domain (missing parts from reference TRBV28 and TRBJ1-1): DVKVTQSSRYLVKRTGEKVFLECVQDMDHENMFWYRQDPGLGLRLIYFSYDVKMKEKGDIPEGYSVSREKKERFSLILESASTNQTSMYLCASSRGAWNTEAFFGQGTRLTVV.

The table lists this clonotype with a few counts. This chain connects TRBV5-4 to TRBJ1-1, with a tentative D call TRBD1 (6 bases). Trimming shortened V by 3 bases and J by 3 bases, and 18 bases separated the two germline ends. The CDR3 is made up of 16 amino acids. Per germline, CDR1 SGHNT and CDR2 YYREEE (reference sequence). The CDR3: CASSSGPYGGDTEAFF. Here the CDR3 DNA reads TGTGCCAGCAGCTCGGGCCCCTATGGGGGCGACACTGAAGCTTTCTTT.

At least ten counts were recorded for this clonotype. V and J are TRBV29-1 and TRBJ2-1; possibly TRBD1 for D (7 bases). Germline V CDR1 and CDR2: SQVTM, ANQGSEA. The ends were cut back, 4 bases at V and 3 bases at J, with 13 bases in the middle. CDR3 length equals 14 residues. In nucleotides, the CDR3 is TGCAGCGTTGTAGGCAGGGGGGTCTACAATGAGCAGTTCTTC. It encodes CSVVGRGVYNEQFF.

The chain is built from TRBV6-5 and TRBJ2-2, with D possibly TRBD1 on 5 matching bases. CDR1 MNHEY and CDR2 SVGAGI come from the germline V gene. CDR3 length: 15 amino acids. Trimming pared 2 bases from V and 6 bases from J, leaving 13 bases between. This chain's CDR3 is CASSYLAGKAGELFF. The DNA of the CDR3 is TGTGCCAGCAGTTACCTCGCAGGGAAGGCCGGGGAGCTGTTTTTT.

Points on this clonotype: Mismatch with germline at one junction end may stem from a read error. CDR3 in amino acids: CAISEGRVMNTEAFF. The DNA of the CDR3 is TGTGCCATCAGTGAGGGCAGGGTCATGAACACTGAAGCTTTCTTT. This sequence joins TRBV12-3 or TRBV12-4 and TRBJ1-1; D might be TRBD1 (5 bases). CDR3 size: 15 residues.

This clonotype was observed a few times. The rearrangement links TRBV27 to TRBJ1-6; TRBD1 is a possible D gene (6 bases). V was pared by 5 bases and J by 3 bases, with 11 bases between. Germline CDR1 is MNHEY and CDR2 is SMNVEV (reference sequence). CDR3 length: 15 amino acids. The DNA for the CDR3 is TGTGCCAGCAGTCCCCACAGGGTCTATAATTCACCCCTCCACTTT. It encodes CASSPHRVYNSPLHF.

The rearrangement uses TRBV20-1 and TRBJ1-5, with D tentatively TRBD1 (5 bases). V dropped 3 bases and J dropped 4 bases, with 10 bases sitting between them. From germline, CDR1 is DFQATT and CDR2 SNEGSKA (reference sequence). The CDR3 runs to 13 residues. The CDR3, as DNA: TGCAGTGCTAGGGGAGGGGAAAATCAGCCCCAGCATTTT. Its protein is CSARGGENQPQHF.

At least ten counts were recorded for this clonotype. The V call is TRBV2, the J call TRBJ1-2; 7 bases are a match to TRBD1. This CDR3 region has 13 residues. Germline-derived CDR1 and CDR2 are SNHLY and FYNNEI. The trim removed 9 bases at V and 2 bases at J, leaving 6 bases unmatched. CDR3 loop: CARGQPLNYGYTF. CDR3 bases: TGTGCCAGGGGACAGCCTTTAAACTATGGCTACACCTTC. Drawing the rest from reference TRBV2 and TRBJ1-2, the complete variable domain is EPEVTQTPSHQVTQMGQEVILRCVPISNHLYFYWYRQILGQKVEFLVSFYNNEISEKSEIFDDQFSVERPDGSNFTLKIRSTKLEDSAMYFCARGQPLNYGYTFGSGTRLTVV.

The table lists this clonotype with a few counts. The chain is built from TRBV2 and TRBJ2-3; D unresolved. V was shortened by 4 bases and J by 0 bases, with 11 bases between the two germline ends. Germline V gene lookup returns CDR1 SNHLY and CDR2 FYNNEI. The CDR3 is made up of 15 amino acids. The DNA of the CDR3 is TGTGCCAGCAGTGGCGAGGCCTCTAGCACAGATACGCAGTATTTT. Encoded protein: CASSGEASSTDTQYF.

This clonotype was recorded a few times. The chain carries TRBV27 and TRBJ1-2; a possible D gene is TRBD1 (6 bases). The CDR3 consists of 13 residues. The germline V gene has CDR1 MNHEY and CDR2 SMNVEV (reference sequence). V was trimmed by 6 bases and J by 5 bases, leaving 13 bases between them. CDR3 sequence: CASRKTGFYGYTF. Here the CDR3 DNA reads TGTGCCAGCAGAAAAACAGGGTTTTATGGCTACACCTTC.

This clonotype was seen a few times. The chain links TRBV6-1 to TRBJ2-5; unclear D gene. The germline V and J ends were trimmed by 7 bases and 5 bases, with 5 bases remaining between them. The CDR3 length is 10 residues. From germline, CDR1 is MNHNS and CDR2 SASEGT. CDR3 bases: TGTGCCAGCATGCTGGAGACCCAGTACTTC. This gives the protein CASMLETQYF.

The chain is built from TRBV5-6 and TRBJ1-5; D may be TRBD1 (6 bases). In germline, CDR1 is SGHDT, CDR2 YYEEEE. With 8 bases removed from V and 0 bases from J, the gap between germline ends came to 12 bases. The CDR3 covers 14 residues. CDR3 protein: CARNGQYSNQPQHF. The CDR3 bases are TGTGCCAGAAACGGACAGTATAGCAATCAGCCCCAGCATTTT.

This clonotype was counted at least ten times. The chain uses TRBV6-2 or TRBV6-3 and TRBJ1-2; D is unclear. This CDR3 has 13 amino acids. Germline-derived CDR1 and CDR2 are MNHEY and SVGEGT. Between the trimmed V and J ends, which lost 2 bases and 2 bases, there was a span of 6 bases. The DNA for the CDR3 is TGTGCCAGCAGTTACCGCAGGAACTATGGCTACACCTTC. It specifies CASSYRRNYGYTF.

The rearrangement links TRBV24-1 to TRBJ2-5; 7 bases are a match to TRBD2. Germline V gene lookup returns CDR1 KGHDR and CDR2 SFDVKD. The CDR3 runs 14 residues. The ends lost 8 bases at V and 11 bases at J; junction bases unmatched: 16. The CDR3 coding sequence is TGTGCCACCATGTCGCGGGAGACCTACAATGAGCAGTACTTC. Translation: CATMSRETYNEQYF.